This T cell receptor beta chain was found in a study of blood T cell repertoires in COVID-19. How the authors handled the data: Estimation of nucleated cell counts was performed using reference gene primer amplification. Profiled with immunoSEQ multiplex PCR; TCRdb holds only in-frame clones, not every one. The V and J calls and clone size come from that table; D and trimming were worked out from the DNA. The sample records roughly 260,000 clones, 86% being singletons. The sequencing input was peripheral blood. This TCR was sampled from a man between 40 and 49 years old who had recovered from COVID-19.

Written as DNA, the CDR3 is TGTGCCAGCAGCTCCCTGGAGGTCGATGAGCAGTTCTTC. Its protein product is CASSSLEVDEQFF. This sequence joins TRBV11-2 and TRBJ2-1, with D possibly being TRBD2 (5 bases). Between the trimmed V and J ends, which lost 4 bases and 8 bases, there was a span of 12 bases. The V gene's germline CDR1 is SGHAT and CDR2 FQNNGV. The CDR3 sequence is 13 residues long.